This T cell receptor (beta chain) appears in the sequencing data of a study of cytomegalovirus exposure and HLA in healthy donors. The germline CDR1 and CDR2 sequences are SGHTA and FQGTGA. V was shortened by 1 base and J by 6 bases, with 9 bases between the two germline ends. The CDR3 runs to 13 residues. General study points: A few CMV-associated chains proved CMV antigen-specific in vitro.

Produced via immunoSEQ multiplex PCR; TCRdb's table is partial and in-frame only. The data contain some 210,000 clones, over 80% of them seen just once; the ten biggest clones take up around 5.6%. With respect to this clone: Its specificity is not known.

The clonotype originates from a woman under 30 in good health and CMV-seronegative. The chain joins TRBV7-3 to TRBJ1-2; no clear D. The sequencing sample was made of PBMCs. The DNA of the CDR3 is TGTGCCAGCAGCTTAAAGGGATCCCATGGCTACACCTTC. Encoded protein: CASSLKGSHGYTF.